The present T cell receptor (beta chain) was sequenced within a study of a mutant IDH1 vaccine in newly diagnosed glioma. Study observations and caveats: Whatever changes occurred in top peripheral T cell clonotypes seemed unrelated to pseudoprogression.

This clone turned up a few times. Its antigen is as yet unknown. The junction had 7 bases not matched to a gene; V was cut back by 5 bases and J by 1 base. This CDR3 has 15 residues. CDR1 and CDR2 (germline): LNHDA, SQIVND (reference sequence). Time point given: week 23, last vaccination. Vaccination used 300 ug of mutant IDH1 20-mer peptide per dose, with topical imiquimod. There were new WHO grade 3 or 4 astrocytomas in the donors, and these were IDH1-mutant and ATRX-lost. TCRdb's table, derived via immunoSEQ multiplex PCR, lists solely in-frame clones and lacks some. In the table there are approximately 82,000 clones, around 85% of which are singletons.

The genes are TRBV19 and TRBJ1-1, with 7 nucleotides matching TRBD1. The TCR originated in a woman in her fifties or sixties with glioma. The source was PBMCs, collected from a glioma patient whose treatment included an IDH1 peptide vaccine. The CDR3 region has the DNA TGTGCCAGTAGTGCTCCGGGACAGCCGAACACTGAAGCTTTCTTT. Its translation is CASSAPGQPNTEAFF.